This entry is about one TCR beta chain. What it binds is not known. The naive CD8 fraction comprised CD45RO-negative cells positively selected for CCR7 and excluded terminally differentiated effector memory CD45RA+ cells. As handled by the study authors: Filtering differed because ImmunoSEQ produced junction-only sequences that carried no quality scores. The repertoire was sequenced with immunoSEQ multiplex PCR; TCRdb's copy has only in-frame clones and lacks some. Clonal size and the V and J genes are those of that table, whereas D and trimming came from the DNA. The sample yields millions of clones, around 93% seen once. The data originate from a study of shared clonotypes between healthy human individuals. On the study more broadly: Plates per donor: three CD4 naive, three CD4 memory, two CD8 naive, one CD8 memory. General study findings and limits: When compared with the clonotypes that were shared by all four sorted-subset donors, the non-shared clonotypes turned out to have lower generation probabilities. Sequencing depth was a factor that was expected to affect clonotype sharing among donors.

This CDR3 is built from 16 residues. The V gene end was trimmed by 6 bases and the J gene end by 0 bases; junction bases not matched to a gene: 6. Germline CDR1 MDHEN, CDR2 SYDVKM. J is TRBJ1-5 and V is TRBV28; 9 bases match TRBD1. This TCR was sampled from a man between 18 and 35 years old in good health. Some clones in this sample may be carry-over from other donors' samples. The source material was naive CD8+ T cells from PBMCs. CDR3: CASRQGAPISNQPQHF. In nucleotides, the CDR3 is TGTGCCAGCAGACAGGGGGCTCCTATTAGCAATCAGCCCCAGCATTTT.